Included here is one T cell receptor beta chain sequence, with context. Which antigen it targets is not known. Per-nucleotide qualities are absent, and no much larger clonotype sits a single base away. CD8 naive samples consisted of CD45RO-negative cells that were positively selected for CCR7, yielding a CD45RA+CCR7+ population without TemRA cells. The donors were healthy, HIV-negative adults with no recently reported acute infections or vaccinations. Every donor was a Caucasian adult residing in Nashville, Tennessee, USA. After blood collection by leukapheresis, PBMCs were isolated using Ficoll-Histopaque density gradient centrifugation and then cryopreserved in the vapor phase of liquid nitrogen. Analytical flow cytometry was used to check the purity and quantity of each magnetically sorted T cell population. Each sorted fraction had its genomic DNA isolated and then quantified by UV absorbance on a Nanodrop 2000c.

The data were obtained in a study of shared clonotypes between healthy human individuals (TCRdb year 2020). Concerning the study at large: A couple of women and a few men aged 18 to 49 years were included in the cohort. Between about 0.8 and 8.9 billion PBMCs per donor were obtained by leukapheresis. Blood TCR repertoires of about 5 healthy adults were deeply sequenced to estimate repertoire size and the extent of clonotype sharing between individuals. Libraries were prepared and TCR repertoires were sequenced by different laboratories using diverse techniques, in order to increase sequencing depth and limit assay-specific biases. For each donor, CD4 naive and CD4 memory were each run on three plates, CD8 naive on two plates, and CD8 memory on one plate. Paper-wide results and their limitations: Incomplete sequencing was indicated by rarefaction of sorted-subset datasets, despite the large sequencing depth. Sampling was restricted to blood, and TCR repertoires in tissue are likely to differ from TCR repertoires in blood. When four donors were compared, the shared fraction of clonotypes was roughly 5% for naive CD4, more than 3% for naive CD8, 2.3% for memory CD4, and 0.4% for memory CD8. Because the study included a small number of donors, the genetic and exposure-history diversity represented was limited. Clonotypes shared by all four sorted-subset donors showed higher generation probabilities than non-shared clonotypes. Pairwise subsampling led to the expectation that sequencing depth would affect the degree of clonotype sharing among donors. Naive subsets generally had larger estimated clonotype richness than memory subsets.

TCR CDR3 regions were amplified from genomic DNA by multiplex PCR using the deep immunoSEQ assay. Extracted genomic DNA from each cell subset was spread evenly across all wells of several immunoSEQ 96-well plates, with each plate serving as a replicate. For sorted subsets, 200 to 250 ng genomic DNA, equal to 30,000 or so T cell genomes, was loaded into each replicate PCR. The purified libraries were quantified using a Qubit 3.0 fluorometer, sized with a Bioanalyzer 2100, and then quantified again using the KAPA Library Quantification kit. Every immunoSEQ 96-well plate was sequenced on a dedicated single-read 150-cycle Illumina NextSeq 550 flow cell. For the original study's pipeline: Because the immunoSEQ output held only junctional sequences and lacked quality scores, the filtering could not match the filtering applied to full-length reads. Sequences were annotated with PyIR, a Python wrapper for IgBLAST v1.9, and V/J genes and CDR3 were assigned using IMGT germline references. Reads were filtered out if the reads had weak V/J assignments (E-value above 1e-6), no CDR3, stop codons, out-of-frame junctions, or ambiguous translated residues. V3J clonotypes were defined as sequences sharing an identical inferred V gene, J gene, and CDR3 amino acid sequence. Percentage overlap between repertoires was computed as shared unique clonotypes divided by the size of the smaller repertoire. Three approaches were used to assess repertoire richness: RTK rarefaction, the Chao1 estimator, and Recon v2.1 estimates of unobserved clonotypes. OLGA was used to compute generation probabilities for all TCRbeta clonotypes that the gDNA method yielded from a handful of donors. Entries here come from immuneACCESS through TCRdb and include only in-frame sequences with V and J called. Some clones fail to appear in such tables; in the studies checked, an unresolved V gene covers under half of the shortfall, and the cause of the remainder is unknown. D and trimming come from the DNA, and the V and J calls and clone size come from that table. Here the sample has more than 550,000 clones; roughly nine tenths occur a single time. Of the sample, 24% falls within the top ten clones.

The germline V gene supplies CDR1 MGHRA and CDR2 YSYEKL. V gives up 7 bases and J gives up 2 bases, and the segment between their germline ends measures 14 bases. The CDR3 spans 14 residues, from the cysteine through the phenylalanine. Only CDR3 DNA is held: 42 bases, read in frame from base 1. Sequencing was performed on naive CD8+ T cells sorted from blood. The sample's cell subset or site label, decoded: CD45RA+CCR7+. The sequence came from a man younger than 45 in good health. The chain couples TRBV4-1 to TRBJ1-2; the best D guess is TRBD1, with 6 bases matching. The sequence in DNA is TGCGCCAGCACCTCAGGGGAGTCGAACTATGGCTACACCTTC. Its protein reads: CASTSGESNYGYTF.